A single sample is the source of the 21 T cell receptor beta chains below, sequenced in a study of T cell repertoires in cytomegalovirus infection (dated by TCRdb to about 2019). The instrument was an Illumina HiSeq 1500. TCRdb's own reprocessing of the public reads used fastp at Q25 and MiXCR and kept productive beta chains. Every distinct CDR3 protein forms one entry, paired with its most common genes and DNA. A total of around 530,000 distinct CDR3 sequences appear in this sample, more than 25% of them only once. Jointly, the top ten make up roughly an eighth of the sample. The specimen was PBMCs. The source is a human donor in good health (CMV status not recorded). Some clones in this sample may be carry-over from other donors' samples.

The sample holds a few counts of this clonotype. The chain links TRBV5-4 to TRBJ2-3; perhaps TRBD1 as D (6 bases). The germline V gene encodes CDR1 SGHNT and CDR2 YYREEE (reference sequence). V lost 1 base, J lost 0 bases, and 9 bases lay in between. The CDR3 totals 15 residues. Here the CDR3 reads CASSLLQGSTDTQYF. Here the CDR3 DNA reads TGTGCCAGCAGCTTGTTACAGGGAAGCACAGATACGCAGTATTTT.

The V gene is TRBV5-6, the J gene TRBJ2-5; a possible D gene is TRBD2 (5 bases). The CDR3 runs 13 residues. V was trimmed by 4 bases and J by 4 bases, leaving 11 bases between them. Germline V CDR1 and CDR2: SGHDT, YYEEEE. CDR3 region: CASSRGRLETQYF. The CDR3 nucleotides are TGTGCCAGCAGCCGAGGGCGGTTAGAGACCCAGTACTTC.

In its sample, this clonotype was seen a few times. This CDR3 reads CATSEGGVPTEQYF. The CDR3 region has the DNA TGTGCCACCAGCGAGGGCGGGGTCCCCACCGAGCAGTACTTC. The gene calls are TRBV15 and TRBJ2-7; TRBD2 is a possible D gene (6 bases). In germline, CDR1 is LNHNV, CDR2 YYDKDF (reference sequence). This CDR3 region has 14 residues. Trimming pared 5 bases from V and 6 bases from J, leaving 17 bases between.

The chain recombines TRBV7-9 with TRBJ1-2; D unclear. The CDR3 has 16 residues. Between the trimmed V and J ends, which lost 1 base and 2 bases, there was a span of 14 bases. CDR1 and CDR2 from the germline V gene are SEHNR and FQNEAQ (reference sequence). In nucleotides, the CDR3 is TGTGCCAGCAGCTTAGATCAAAGGAGACTAAACTATGGCTACACCTTC. Translation gives CASSLDQRRLNYGYTF. Combining the CDR3 with reference TRBV7-9 and TRBJ1-2 gives the whole variable domain DTGVSQNPRHKITKRGQNVTFRCDPISEHNRLYWYRQTLGQGPEFLTYFQNEAQLEKSRLLSDRFSAERPKGSFSTLEIQRTEQGDSAMYLCASSLDQRRLNYGYTFGSGTRLTVV.

This chain uses TRBV6-5 with TRBJ2-7, with 9 bases fitting TRBD1. Looked up from germline, CDR1 is MNHEY and CDR2 is SVGAGI. V gave up 6 bases and J gave up 5 bases; unmatched junction bases: 5. The CDR3 sequence is 13 residues long. CDR3 nucleotides: TGTGCCAGCAGGCGACAGGGGGGAGACGAGCAGTACGTC. This gives the protein CASRRQGGDEQYV.

This clonotype occurred a few times. The gene calls are TRBV20-1 and TRBJ2-5; 7 bases fit TRBD2. The V and J ends lost 6 bases and 5 bases, in that order; junction bases with no gene match: 15. The germline CDR1 and CDR2 sequences are DFQATT and SNEGSKA (reference sequence). The CDR3 extends over 15 amino acids. The CDR3 reads CSAPGLVMSMETQYF. The CDR3 DNA is TGCAGTGCCCCAGGACTAGTAATGTCGATGGAGACCCAGTACTTC.

The sample holds a few counts of this clonotype. The CDR3 nucleotides are TGTGCCAGCAGTGTTGGTGGAGACGCGCAGTATTTT. Its protein product is CASSVGGDAQYF. This chain uses TRBV12-3 or TRBV12-4 with TRBJ2-3; no clear D gene. The CDR3 covers 12 residues. The V gene lost 5 bases and the J gene lost 10 bases, with 13 bases spanning the gap.

This clonotype has just a few counts. The chain couples TRBV6-1 to TRBJ1-1; a possible D gene is TRBD1 (6 bases). The V and J ends lost 5 bases and 5 bases respectively, with 24 bases between them. Germline CDR1 and CDR2: MNHNS and SASEGT. The CDR3 contains 17 residues. CDR3: CASSMTGHPGSGTEAFF. In nucleotides, the CDR3 is TGTGCCAGCAGTATGACGGGACACCCAGGGTCGGGGACTGAAGCTTTCTTT.

This chain uses TRBV6-6 with TRBJ2-1, with D maybe TRBD2 (6 bases). Germline V CDR1 and CDR2: MNHNY, SVGAGI (reference sequence). This CDR3 is built from 14 residues. Trimming took 2 bases from V and 9 from J, leaving 14 bases between them. Written as DNA, the CDR3 is TGTGCCAGCAGTTACGGGTCGGTGGAGGGTGAGCAGTTCTTC. Translation gives CASSYGSVEGEQFF.

Many counts were recorded for this clonotype. V usage is TRBV7-2 and J usage is TRBJ1-3, with D unclear. V lost 5 bases, J lost 4 bases, and 6 bases lay in between. The CDR3 length is 12 residues. CDR1 SGHTA and CDR2 FQGNSA come from the germline V gene. CDR3 nucleotides: TGTGCCAGCAGCCAGGCGGGAAACACCATATATTTT. This codes for CASSQAGNTIYF.

This clonotype was observed at least ten times. The chain joins TRBV7-2 to TRBJ2-3, with unresolved D. This CDR3 has 11 amino acids. The germline V gene encodes CDR1 SGHTA and CDR2 FQGNSA. The V gene lost 5 bases and the J gene lost 9 bases, with 9 bases spanning the gap. The CDR3 here is CASSPALTQYF. CDR3 nucleotide sequence: TGTGCCAGCAGCCCAGCGCTGACGCAGTATTTT. Looking up the rest from reference TRBV7-2 and TRBJ2-3 gives the full variable domain: GAGVSQSPSNKVTEKGKDVELRCDPISGHTALYWYRQSLGQGLEFLIYFQGNSAPDKSGLPSDRFSAERTGGSVSTLTIQRTQQEDSAVYLCASSPALTQYFGPGTRLTVL.

The rearrangement joins TRBV7-2 to TRBJ1-3; 8 bases are shared with TRBD1. Germline CDR1 SGHTA, CDR2 FQGNSA. V dropped 2 bases and J dropped 4; count of bases not matched to a gene: 10. The CDR3 is 17 amino acids. The CDR3 coding sequence is TGTGCCAGCAGCTTATTGACCAGAACAGGGGGAGGAAACACCATATATTTT. It is translated as CASSLLTRTGGGNTIYF.

Ten or more counts support this clonotype. The chain carries TRBV7-9 and TRBJ1-1; possibly TRBD1 for D (5 bases). This CDR3 spans 13 amino acids. From germline, CDR1 is SEHNR and CDR2 FQNEAQ (reference sequence). The V end was cut by 8 bases, the J end by 0 bases, with 10 bases between. Here the CDR3 reads CASEGQMNTEAFF. CDR3 DNA sequence: TGTGCCAGCGAAGGACAAATGAACACTGAAGCTTTCTTT.

This clonotype was counted many times. This chain's CDR3 is CASSFGGQNNEQFF. In DNA form, the CDR3 reads TGTGCCAGCAGTTTTGGGGGGCAAAACAATGAGCAGTTCTTC. The chain has TRBV12-3 or TRBV12-4 and TRBJ2-1; D may correspond to TRBD1 or TRBD2 (6 bases each). The length of the CDR3 is 14 residues. V was shortened by 3 bases and J by 5 bases, with 11 bases between the two germline ends.

The V gene is TRBV24-1, the J gene TRBJ2-3, with D possibly TRBD2 on 5 matching bases. Trimming removed 4 bases at V and 2 bases at J, with 12 bases between. The CDR3 is 15 residues long. The germline gives CDR1 KGHDR, CDR2 SFDVKD. CDR3 residues: CATSDPADYTDTQYF. The CDR3 DNA sequence: TGTGCCACCAGTGACCCAGCGGATTACACAGATACGCAGTATTTT.

This rearrangement joins TRBV2 to TRBJ2-7; D call uncertain. Per the germline V gene, CDR1 is SNHLY and CDR2 is FYNNEI. CDR3 length: 12 amino acids. Trimming pared 8 bases from V and 2 bases from J, leaving 10 bases between. This CDR3 is CASGHPTYEQYV. DNA for the CDR3: TGTGCCAGCGGGCACCCGACCTACGAGCAGTACGTC.

The CDR3 region has the DNA TGTGCCAGCAGCGAGGGGGAGAAGACCCAGTACTTC. This gives the protein CASSEGEKTQYF. V and J are TRBV12-3 or TRBV12-4 and TRBJ2-5, with D maybe TRBD1 (6 bases). V lost 6 bases and J 6 bases, leaving 11 bases between the germline ends. The CDR3 has 12 residues.

This rearrangement joins TRBV7-9 to TRBJ1-2; D gene ambiguous. Germline loops: CDR1 SEHNR, CDR2 FQNEAQ (reference sequence). Deletions cut 3 bases from V and 2 bases from J, with 13 bases between. The CDR3 consists of 15 residues. The CDR3 loop reads CASSFLGGRNYGYTF. CDR3 nucleotides: TGTGCCAGCAGCTTCTTGGGAGGGCGGAACTATGGCTACACCTTC.

There are a few counts of this clonotype. The CDR3 spells CASSPRGSGSSNEQFF. CDR3 DNA sequence: TGTGCCAGCAGCCCCCGGGGTAGCGGGAGTTCCAATGAGCAGTTCTTC. V is TRBV7-9 and J is TRBJ2-1, with 9 bases lining up with TRBD2. Germline V gene lookup returns CDR1 SEHNR and CDR2 FQNEAQ (reference sequence). The CDR3 is 16 amino acids. J gave up 6 bases and V 5 bases, and 11 bases lay outside the gene matches.

The chain recombines TRBV2 with TRBJ1-6, with TRBD1 as a possible D gene (5 bases). The CDR3 consists of 13 residues. V shed 10 bases and J shed 3 bases, with 10 bases lying between them. The germline V gene encodes CDR1 SNHLY and CDR2 FYNNEI. CDR3 in amino acids: CATRQSYNSPLHF. The CDR3 nucleotides are TGTGCCACCCGACAGAGCTATAATTCACCCCTCCACTTT.

This clonotype was found many times. This chain connects TRBV7-8 to TRBJ1-3, with D tentatively TRBD1 (5 bases). V gave up 6 bases and J gave up 4 bases, with 7 bases separating them. This CDR3 is 12 amino acids long. CDR1 is SGHVS and CDR2 is FQNEAQ in the germline V gene. CDR3 amino acids: CASSQGGNTIYF. CDR3 in DNA: TGTGCCAGCAGTCAGGGAGGAAACACCATATATTTT.